The sequence of this T cell receptor (beta chain) was determined in a study of blood T cell repertoires in COVID-19. Generated by immunoSEQ multiplex PCR, the TCRdb table keeps only in-frame clones and is missing some. Seen here are fewer than 90,000 clones, about nine tenths observed once, and the top ten hold 0.47%. Sequenced material: peripheral blood. This TCR was sampled from a man aged 55 to 70 with acute or convalescent COVID-19.

The CDR3 reads CASSEYAGVGETQYF. The CDR3 nucleotides read TGTGCCAGCAGTGAATATGCAGGGGTGGGAGAGACCCAGTACTTC. The chain couples TRBV25-1 to TRBJ2-5; possibly TRBD1 for D (6 bases). Germline V gene data show CDR1 as MGHDK and CDR2 as SYGVNS. The CDR3 consists of 15 residues. V was cut by 0 bases and J by 4 bases, with 12 bases left in between. Full variable domain (rest looked up from reference TRBV25-1 and TRBJ2-5): EADIYQTPRYLVIGTGKKITLECSQTMGHDKMYWYQQDPGMELHLIHYSYGVNSTEKGDLSSESTVSRIRTEHFPLTLESARPSHTSQYLCASSEYAGVGETQYFGPGTRLLVL.